Sequencing of this T cell receptor beta chain was carried out in a study of cytomegalovirus exposure and HLA in healthy donors (dated by TCRdb to 2016 to 2017). Background for the entire study: In an earlier analysis of roughly 590 of the donors, around 290 Gb of sequence data and approximately 120 million unique TCR beta sequences from about 190 million T cells were reported. Every repertoire in the discovery cohort had been generated on one and the same sequencing platform. HLA typing included class I and class II loci at four-digit resolution. Among some 400 genotyped donors of the cohort, an average of approximately 240,000 unique TCR beta nucleotide sequences was sequenced per donor, of which about 19% were non-productive. The study aimed to test whether signatures of past pathogen exposure could be identified by cataloging public T cell receptors. Rather than drawing on any new phenotypic data, the later analysis identified candidate immune exposures from TCR beta sequences and the way those sequences occurred across donors. The number of typed donors differed by locus: roughly 629-630 for A, B, C, DRB1 and DQB1; approximately 540 for DQA1; roughly 600 for DPA1; and about 450 for DPB1. A handful of DR-DQ haplotypes were handled as single units for association and clustering because linkage in the cohort was strong. Donor age, sex, ethnicity and CMV serostatus were collected together with the repertoire data. To decide whether each TCR beta V gene segment behaved as functional or pseudogenic, an earlier analysis of over 500 of the donors relied on high-throughput TCR beta sequencing. The study combined high-throughput TCR immunosequencing, statistical association of individual TCRs with disease status, and machine learning to predict cytomegalovirus infection status. The genetic ancestry cluster associated with self-reported Caucasian donors included around four fifths of the approximately 430 genotyped donors. An early release covering more than 500 HLA-typed donors comprised about 320 gigabases of sequencing data and some 79 million unique TCR sequences. The study profiled the T cell repertoires of under 700 subjects by immunosequencing and related them to cytomegalovirus serostatus. In a later genetic analysis, genome-wide SNP genotypes for about three fifths of the 666 donors were used, and that subset was treated as a discovery cohort. A separate validation cohort of 100 to 150 different subjects was used in addition to the approximately 640-subject first cohort. A later analysis re-examined previously published TCR beta repertoires from more than 550 donors and added high-resolution HLA genotyping to investigate patterns of TCR occurrence.

The cohort was made up of 500 to 850 healthy bone marrow donors. At the time of sampling, all cohort members were nominally healthy, though unrecorded immune exposures were likely present. The donor was CMV seropositive and was included in the group of 300 or so seropositive cohort members. Every donor gave a peripheral blood sample, and the peripheral blood mononuclear cells from that sample were used for TCR beta sequencing. The Qiagen DNeasy Blood Extraction Kit was used to extract genomic DNA from the blood cell samples. Here is what the overall study found, with its caveats: In an earlier analysis of some 500 of the donors, most TCR beta V segments were observed in productive rearrangements about 87% or about 30% of the time, broadly matching IMGT annotations. In vitro tests confirmed that three of the cytomegalovirus-associated TCR beta chains recognize cytomegalovirus antigens. According to the authors, the approach could potentially be generalized to other disease states and immunological phenotypes. Because some donors lacked HLA typing at each locus, the association tests relied only on the typed subset. Correlated functional status among segregating V segments might be attributable to linkage disequilibrium, but an unknown experimental factor could not be ruled out. A further reported finding was that TCR beta sequences accurately predicted the HLA-A and HLA-B alleles for most subjects in the first cohort. Presence/absence analyses assumed roughly uniform sequencing depth across donors, an assumption that may not hold. Immune exposure information for the cohort was limited to CMV serostatus. In both the original and validation cohorts, the classifier was reported to diagnose cytomegalovirus status with high specificity and sensitivity. In a later genetic analysis, a missense DCLRE1C variant was associated with V-gene and J-gene trimming of TCR beta chains, and the association was replicated in an independent cohort. The cohort was sequenced for TCR beta chains only, and without alpha or paired-chain data the features that could be detected were limited. In a later analysis, several top co-occurrence clusters were reported to appear linked to parvovirus B19, influenza, CMV and Epstein-Barr virus. Specific HLA alleles were associated with around 18,000 TCR beta sequences at a false discovery rate of 0.05 in a later analysis. A later analysis found that HLA-associated TCR beta chains were more clonally expanded and had lower generation probabilities than equally common non-associated chains. Because the 87-base-pair reads could not distinguish some IMGT-functional V segments, including TRBV6-2 and TRBV6-3, those segments were excluded. In a later analysis, most CMV-associated TCR beta chains were found to appear HLA-restricted, with HLA associations seemingly driven largely by CMV exposure. A later analysis found that TCR association rates varied across HLA loci, with DRB1 alleles showing the most associated TCRs and HLA-C alleles the fewest. A total of fewer than 200 TCR beta chains were listed by the study as associated with cytomegalovirus. Compared with the approximately 700-donor mean, donors in an Asian-associated ancestry cluster had fewer N-insertions in productive TCRs, according to a later genetic analysis. Most TCR sequences were observed very rarely across donors, whereas some public TCRs were present in many individuals. Because counts were too low, seventeen rarely observed V segments, including chromosome 9 orphons, were excluded from the earlier analysis of 500 to 700 of the donors. Assigning TCR associations to individual alleles was difficult when HLA alleles, especially DR and DQ, strongly co-occurred. A cluster of highly shared sequence variants was judged likely to represent a technical artifact of the sequencing pipeline.

Receptors were amplified or captured by the immunoSEQ multiplex PCR assay. For the multiplex PCR, a mixture combining 60 forward primers for TCR Vbeta segments and 13 reverse primers for TCR Jbeta segments was used. The CDR3 region of rearranged TCR beta genes was amplified from genomic DNA by a multiplex PCR assay. The amplified TCR beta libraries were sequenced on the Illumina HiSeq System as 87-base-pair reads. On the authors' methods: A later analysis counted tens of millions of unique TCR beta chains across the 500 to 850 repertoires, and some 11 million of these chains were shared by at least two donors. A nearest-neighbor algorithm error-corrected the raw reads and collapsed the reads into unique sequences, merging closely related sequences to remove PCR and sequencing errors. Alignment of CDR3 sequences to IMGT reference sequences was used to assign V, D and J gene segments. For a sequence to be retained, at least a six-nucleotide match to both a V gene segment and a J gene segment was required. A rearrangement was called productive if the CDR3 had no stop codons and remained in frame with V and J, and every other rearrangement was called non-productive. Following IMGT convention, CDR3 was defined as the stretch from the second conserved V-encoded cysteine up to the conserved J-encoded phenylalanine. Sequences without an unambiguous match to a single V gene segment were excluded from the earlier analysis of approximately 560 of the donors. An earlier analysis of a few hundred of the donors classified V segments as functional when productive rearrangements were above 56.7% and as segregating when the standard deviation between donors was above 5%. A statistical classification framework was built for diagnosing cytomegalovirus status from the catalog of TCR beta chain sequences. In a later analysis, V and J genes were assigned by comparing TCR nucleotide sequences against IMGT/GENE-DB human TR gene sequences. In a later analysis, CDR3 sequences and most-parsimonious VDJ recombination scenarios were assigned using the TCRdist pipeline. In a later analysis, every TCR beta chain was defined by the combination of its CDR3 amino acid sequence and its V-gene family, and reads without a unique V-gene family were dropped. In a later analysis, fewer than 650 highly shared, low-generation-probability nucleotide sequences were removed to address suspected cross-contamination and a sequencing artifact. In a later analysis, a clonal expansion index for each public chain was calculated from normalized within-repertoire ranks of inferred template counts. In a later analysis, generation probabilities were computed with a VDJ recombination model fitted to out-of-frame rearrangements, and the resulting probabilities were checked against IGoR. A later analysis scored TCR-TCR, TCR-HLA and TCR-CMV co-occurrence with hypergeometric tests, applying a repertoire-size bias correction to TCR pairs. False discovery rates were estimated in a later analysis by permuting HLA or CMV assignments 20 times. In a later analysis, co-occurring TCRs were grouped using DBSCAN, and TCRdist sequence similarity was added for clustering within HLA-allele-positive subsets. For co-occurrence clustering, repertoires with fewer than 30,000 or more than 120,000 public chains were excluded, along with 5 or 6 repertoires with anomalous nucleotide sharing. TCRdb re-hosts the immuneACCESS table, in-frame sequences only. Its copies lack some clones; in the studies checked, an unresolved V gene accounts for under half of them, and the cause for the rest is not known. The V and J calls and clone size come from that table; D and trimming were worked out from the DNA. This sample is represented by some 170,000 clones; roughly 10% of them were singletons. Of the sample, roughly 1.4% falls within the top ten clones.

Notes on this clone: No cognate antigen has been identified for it. No clone much larger than this one lies a single base away; base qualities are absent.

V is reduced by 6 bases and J by 8 bases, leaving a spacing of 22 bases between them. From its cysteine to its phenylalanine, the CDR3 spans 15 amino acids. CDR3 DNA is the only sequence kept; it has 45 bases, read in frame from the first base. The germline V gene gives CDR1 as SGHTA and CDR2 as FQGNSA. The chain links TRBV7-2 with TRBJ1-2; no D segment can be confidently identified. Sample: PBMCs. The clonotype was recovered from a woman in her twenties or thirties in good health and CMV-seropositive. The DNA is TGTGCCAGCAGTTTATCCCCAGCGTCCCTCCTCGGCTACACCTTC. Its translation reads: CASSLSPASLLGYTF.